This T cell receptor (beta chain) was sequenced for a study of T cells in Graves' hyperthyroidism and ophthalmopathy. Study-wide background: It was at initial diagnosis, before any treatment, that peripheral blood was collected.

This clonotype has a handful of counts. CDR1 and CDR2 (germline): DFQATT, SNEGSKA (reference sequence). The CDR3 runs 10 residues. The V gene lost 3 bases and the J gene lost 4 bases, with 3 bases spanning the gap. Participants, patients aged 18 to 65, had newly diagnosed hyperthyroidism with a duration under 2 months. RNA transcripts served as the template for amplifying TCR beta CDR3 regions. HTBI primers were the set used in a first-round RT-PCR of the TCR CDR3. TCRdb recomputed calls from the multiplex PCR reads with MiXCR, one row per CDR3 protein. This sample has hundreds of thousands of distinct CDR3 sequences; around 16% occur once, and the top ten carry 25% to 35%.

The sequence was collected from a young woman with Graves' hyperthyroidism that later progressed to Graves' ophthalmopathy. The chain carries TRBV20-1 and TRBJ1-2; D not resolved. The specimen was blood. In DNA, the CDR3 is TGCAGTGCTAGCTCCTATGGCTACACCTTC. Protein product: CSASSYGYTF.